The sequence of this TCR beta chain was determined in a study of patients and donors after allogeneic stem cell transplantation. Trimming shortened V by 6 bases and J by 6 bases, and 15 bases separated the two germline ends. This CDR3 spans 15 amino acids. TCRdb re-called the RT-PCR reads with MiXCR, one entry per CDR3 protein. Of about a million distinct CDR3 sequences listed, roughly 17% are singletons. Sequenced: blood, either unsorted or a sorted T cell fraction (not recorded which). The receptor comes from a human donor who was either an allogeneic HSCT recipient or a stem cell or donor lymphocyte infusion donor (not recorded which). It is not recorded whose cells these are; they may come from a transplant donor. The rearrangement links TRBV12-3 or TRBV12-4 to TRBJ1-6, with D maybe TRBD1 (5 bases). The chain's CDR3 is CASSPSGRINSPLHF. CDR3 DNA sequence: TGTGCCAGCAGCCCTTCGGGACGGATTAATTCACCCCTCCACTTT.